This entry features one T cell receptor (beta chain) sequence. Antigen specificity is unknown. The V gene lost 6 bases and the J gene lost 3 bases, with 13 bases spanning the gap. Germline lookup yields CDR1 MNHNY and CDR2 SVGAGI (reference sequence). This CDR3 is built from 14 residues. This sample was taken from a study of cytomegalovirus exposure and HLA in healthy donors. Turning to the study itself: There were 90 million to 130 million unique TCR beta sequences, drawn from about 180 million T cells, in an earlier analysis. Findings of the study overall: An analysis that came later showed most CMV-associated TCR beta chains appearing HLA-restricted.

PCR primers comprised 60 Vbeta and 13 Jbeta primers. Sequencing was performed with immunoSEQ multiplex PCR; in TCRdb, only in-frame clones are kept and a portion is missing. The table includes approximately 120,000 clones, 74% detected once. Samples came from healthy bone marrow donors. Donors had nominal health at sampling but likely had unrecorded immune exposures. The source of this sequence is a woman between 50 and 59 years old in good health and CMV-seropositive. Source material: PBMCs. This chain connects TRBV6-6 to TRBJ2-3; the D gene is possibly TRBD1 (6 bases). CDR3 sequence reads: CASRVPGVTDTQYF. DNA of the CDR3: TGTGCCAGCAGGGTCCCAGGGGTGACAGATACGCAGTATTTT.